Each of the 28 T cell receptor beta chains below was sequenced from the same sample in a study of blood T cell repertoires in COVID-19. Sequencing was performed with immunoSEQ multiplex PCR; in TCRdb, only in-frame clones are kept and a portion is missing. Altogether roughly 250,000 clones are present, approximately 91% being singletons, with the ten largest covering about 2.5%. What was sequenced was PBMCs or T cells enriched from blood (not recorded which). These receptors were taken from a woman in her thirties or forties with acute COVID-19.

The chain joins TRBV2 to TRBJ1-1, with a possible D match to TRBD1 (5 bases). Trimming removed 5 bases at V and 5 bases at J, with 12 bases between. This CDR3 region has 13 residues. Germline V lookup: CDR1 SNHLY, CDR2 FYNNEI. CDR3 in amino acids: CASSSSGKTEAFF. The CDR3 DNA follows: TGTGCCAGCAGTTCCTCAGGGAAAACTGAAGCTTTCTTT.

J is TRBJ1-4 and V is TRBV7-9, with TRBD1 identical over 10 bases. The CDR3 has 15 residues. Trimming removed 5 bases from V and 5 bases from J; junction bases left unmatched: 5. Germline-derived CDR1 and CDR2 are SEHNR and FQNEAQ (reference sequence). As DNA, the CDR3 is TGTGCCAGCAGCCCCCCGGGACAGGGGAATGAAAAACTGTTTTTT. Its translation is CASSPPGQGNEKLFF.

The V and J genes are TRBV6-2 or TRBV6-3 and TRBJ1-6; the D gene is possibly TRBD1 (5 bases). Per the germline V gene, CDR1 is MNHEY and CDR2 is SVGEGT. V gave up 6 bases and J gave up 6 bases, with 21 bases separating them. This CDR3 has 17 residues. CDR3 in amino acids: CASSPPRRAGRNSPLHF. CDR3 nucleotide sequence: TGTGCCAGCAGCCCCCCCCGCAGGGCAGGACGTAATTCACCCCTCCACTTT.

The genes are TRBV13 and TRBJ1-1; TRBD1 is a possible D gene (6 bases). Trimming left V 5 bases short and J 7 bases short, with 14 bases between. The CDR3 is 13 residues long. Germline-derived CDR1 and CDR2 are PRHDT and FYEKMQ (reference sequence). The CDR3 DNA sequence: TGTGCCAGCAGCCTGCAGGGGAGTCTTGAAGCTTTCTTT. This translates into CASSLQGSLEAFF.

The chain recombines TRBV7-2 with TRBJ2-3, with a possible D match to TRBD2 (5 bases). CDR1 and CDR2 (germline): SGHTA, FQGNSA. With 0 bases removed from V and 7 bases from J, the gap between germline ends came to 26 bases. The CDR3 has 19 amino acids. The CDR3 DNA reads as TGTGCCAGCAGCTTAGCGCCAGGCGGTACTACTAGATTGGGTAATACGCAGTATTTT. Translation: CASSLAPGGTTRLGNTQYF.

V usage is TRBV11-2 and J usage is TRBJ2-7, with D perhaps TRBD1 (6 bases). V dropped 1 base and J dropped 4 bases, with 8 bases sitting between them. CDR1 and CDR2 from the germline V gene are SGHAT and FQNNGV. The CDR3 covers 13 residues. CDR3 bases: TGTGCCAGCAGCTTAGTAACAGGGTACGAGCAGTACTTC. Translation gives CASSLVTGYEQYF. Based on the CDR3 plus reference TRBV11-2 and TRBJ2-7, the full variable domain is EAGVAQSPRYKIIEKRQSVAFWCNPISGHATLYWYQQILGQGPKLLIQFQNNGVVDDSQLPKDRFSAERLKGVDSTLKIQPAKLEDSAVYLCASSLVTGYEQYFGPGTRLTVT.

This chain links TRBV2 with TRBJ1-6; 7 nucleotides align to TRBD1. The CDR3 is made up of 14 amino acids. Germline V lookup: CDR1 SNHLY, CDR2 FYNNEI. V lost 6 bases and J lost 6; bases outside the gene matches: 5. CDR3 sequence reads: CASSSGTANSPLHF. CDR3 sequence (DNA): TGTGCCAGCAGCTCCGGGACAGCTAATTCACCCCTCCACTTT.

The chain combines TRBV6-5 with TRBJ1-5; tentatively, D is TRBD1 (5 bases). Germline values: CDR1 MNHEY, CDR2 SVGAGI. Trimming removed 0 bases from V and 3 bases from J, with 12 bases in between. The CDR3 is 16 amino acids. The CDR3 spells CASSYSSKGNNQPQHF. CDR3 DNA: TGTGCCAGCAGTTACTCGAGCAAGGGGAACAATCAGCCCCAGCATTTT.

V is TRBV4-3 and J is TRBJ1-3, with D unclear. V lost 0 bases, J lost 2 bases, and 8 bases lay in between. The CDR3 contains 15 residues. CDR1 and CDR2 from the germline V gene are LGHNA and YSLEER. In DNA form, the CDR3 reads TGCGCCAGCAGCCAAGATCGTCAGGCTGGAAACACCATATATTTT. Its translation is CASSQDRQAGNTIYF.

The gene calls are TRBV4-3 and TRBJ1-4; 9 bases fit TRBD1. The V segment lost 0 bases and the J segment 6 bases; nucleotides outside the gene matches: 5. This CDR3 comprises 16 residues. Germline values: CDR1 LGHNA, CDR2 YSLEER. The CDR3 sequence: CASSQDMGTGYEKLFF. CDR3 bases: TGCGCCAGCAGCCAAGATATGGGGACAGGGTATGAAAAACTGTTTTTT.

Only one count was recorded for this clone. This sequence joins TRBV19 and TRBJ1-4; no clear D. Germline V gives CDR1 LNHDA, CDR2 SQIVND (reference sequence). The V gene lost 5 bases and the J gene lost 4 bases, with 11 bases spanning the gap. The CDR3 has 14 residues. This CDR3 reads CASSAGSNNEKLFF. DNA of the CDR3: TGTGCCAGTAGTGCCGGGTCTAATAATGAAAAACTGTTTTTT. The full variable domain, rest sourced from reference TRBV19 and TRBJ1-4, is DGGITQSPKYLFRKEGQNVTLSCEQNLNHDAMYWYRQDPGQGLRLIYYSQIVNDFQKGDIAEGYSVSREKKESFPLTVTSAQKNPTAFYLCASSAGSNNEKLFFGSGTQLSVL.

CDR3 DNA sequence: TGTGCCAGCAGCCCGGAGATGAACACCGGGGAGCTGTTTTTT. Translation: CASSPEMNTGELFF. This rearrangement joins TRBV11-3 to TRBJ2-2; D gene unclear. V was pared by 5 bases and J by 1 base, with 8 bases between. CDR3 length: 14 amino acids. Germline V gene sequence: CDR1 SGHNT, CDR2 YENEEA.

This sequence joins TRBV9 and TRBJ2-7, with a weak D call TRBD1 (5 bases). The length of the CDR3 is 14 residues. V was pared by 4 bases and J by 7 bases, with 18 bases between. The germline V gene encodes CDR1 SGDLS and CDR2 YYNGEE. The CDR3 reads CASSSDPGKGEQYF. CDR3 DNA sequence: TGTGCCAGCAGCTCAGACCCCGGCAAGGGGGAGCAGTACTTC.

The chain combines TRBV7-9 with TRBJ1-1; D possibly corresponds to TRBD1 (6 bases). The CDR3 sequence is 12 residues long. Per germline, CDR1 SEHNR and CDR2 FQNEAQ (reference sequence). V dropped 5 bases and J dropped 8 bases, with 12 bases sitting between them. The CDR3 loop reads CASSRWTAEAFF. CDR3 sequence (DNA): TGTGCCAGCAGCCGATGGACAGCCGAAGCTTTCTTT.

V and J are TRBV5-1 and TRBJ2-1; D may be TRBD1 (5 bases). Deletions cut 4 bases from V and 3 bases from J, with 8 bases between. The germline CDR1 and CDR2 sequences are SGHRS and YFSETQ. This CDR3 region has 13 residues. The CDR3 sequence is CASSAQGYNEQFF. The CDR3 coding sequence is TGCGCCAGCAGCGCCCAGGGCTACAATGAGCAGTTCTTC.

V and J are TRBV18 and TRBJ2-1; TRBD2 might be the D (6 bases). This CDR3 is built from 14 residues. V lost 1 base, J lost 4 bases, and 8 bases lay in between. Germline assignment: CDR1 KGHSH and CDR2 LQKENI. This CDR3 reads CASSPLGGYNEQFF. The DNA of the CDR3 is TGTGCCAGCTCACCACTTGGGGGGTACAATGAGCAGTTCTTC.

J is TRBJ2-7 and V is TRBV11-2, with D perhaps matching TRBD2 (6 bases). Germline V gene data show CDR1 as SGHAT and CDR2 as FQNNGV. The germline V and J ends were trimmed by 1 base and 2 bases, with 9 bases remaining between them. This CDR3 is built from 14 residues. CDR3 nucleotide sequence: TGTGCCAGCAGCTTAGGCCGGGGGACCTACGAGCAGTACTTC. Encoded protein: CASSLGRGTYEQYF.

V gene TRBV7-2 combines with J gene TRBJ2-5, with a weak D call TRBD2 (6 bases). The germline V and J ends were trimmed by 2 bases and 5 bases, with 15 bases remaining between them. CDR1 SGHTA and CDR2 FQGNSA come from the germline V gene. The CDR3 contains 15 residues. CDR3 DNA sequence: TGTGCCAGCAGCTTACCCCGACTAGTCGCGGAGACCCAGTACTTC. This sequence encodes CASSLPRLVAETQYF.

V usage is TRBV12-5 and J usage is TRBJ2-3, with 11 bases matching TRBD2. This CDR3 has 16 residues. Germline trimming cut 0 bases from V and 4 bases from J; bases unmatched to any gene: 3. Germline CDR1 LGHNT, CDR2 FRNRAP. The chain's CDR3 is CASGLVTSGIADTQYF. The CDR3 nucleotides are TGTGCTAGTGGTTTGGTGACTAGCGGGATAGCAGATACGCAGTATTTT.

CDR3: CASSTGGQPQHF. The CDR3 nucleotides are TGTGCCAGCAGCACGGGAGGACAGCCCCAGCATTTT. The chain carries TRBV21-1 and TRBJ1-5. TRBV21-1 is listed as a pseudogene. CDR3 length equals 12 residues.

The CDR3 loop is CASSPGQGRETQYF. The DNA of the CDR3 is TGCGCCAGCAGCCCTGGACAGGGGCGAGAGACCCAGTACTTC. The rearrangement joins TRBV4-1 to TRBJ2-5; TRBD1 matches at 9 bases. The CDR3 sequence is 14 residues long. J was trimmed by 4 bases and V by 4 bases; bases with no gene match: 4. Per the germline V gene, CDR1 is MGHRA and CDR2 is YSYEKL.

The chain joins TRBV3-1 (or the pseudogene TRBV3-2) to TRBJ1-6, with 7 bases lining up with TRBD1. Germline V gene data show CDR1 as LGHDT and CDR2 as YNNKEL (reference sequence). V dropped 3 bases and J dropped 5; count of bases not matched to a gene: 4. The CDR3 length is 15 residues. The CDR3 loop is CASSHWDRDNSPLHF. The CDR3 DNA reads as TGTGCCAGCAGCCACTGGGACAGAGATAATTCACCCCTCCACTTT.

This rearrangement joins TRBV2 to TRBJ2-7, with a tentative D call TRBD1 (6 bases). Germline CDR1 SNHLY, CDR2 FYNNEI. The V end was cut by 6 bases, the J end by 5 bases, with 11 bases between. This CDR3 comprises 12 residues. In nucleotides, the CDR3 is TGTGCCAGCAGACTGGACAGTCACGAGCAGTACTTC. Its translation: CASRLDSHEQYF.

V is TRBV30 and J is TRBJ2-2; D gene ambiguous. CDR1 is GTSNPN, CDR2 SVGIG, per germline (reference sequence). The CDR3 extends over 15 amino acids. The ends were cut back, 4 bases at V and 0 bases at J, with 12 bases in the middle. The CDR3 DNA sequence: TGTGCCTGGAAACGCGGCCTTACGAACACCGGGGAGCTGTTTTTT. Amino acids: CAWKRGLTNTGELFF.

CDR3 DNA: TGTGCCAGCAGCCCCGGACTAGCGGGAGGGACAGAGCAGTTCTTC. Translation gives CASSPGLAGGTEQFF. The chain joins TRBV7-2 to TRBJ2-1; TRBD2 matches at 15 bases. The V and J ends lost 5 bases and 10 bases, in that order; junction bases with no gene match: 6. This CDR3 spans 15 amino acids. The germline V gene encodes CDR1 SGHTA and CDR2 FQGNSA.

The chain employs TRBV25-1 and TRBJ1-5; no firm D call. V shed 7 bases and J shed 10 bases, with 5 bases lying between them. CDR1 and CDR2 from the germline V gene are MGHDK and SYGVNS. This CDR3 is built from 9 residues. CDR3 nucleotides: TGTGCCAGCACCCCTCCCCAGCATTTT. This codes for CASTPPQHF.

The V and J genes are TRBV11-3 and TRBJ1-3; a possible D gene is TRBD1 (5 bases). The CDR3 is made up of 16 amino acids. Trimming took 0 bases from V and 2 from J, leaving 11 bases between them. Germline V lookup: CDR1 SGHNT, CDR2 YENEEA. The DNA for the CDR3 is TGTGCCAGCAGCTTAGACCGCGACAGCGCTGGAAACACCATATATTTT. Translating it yields CASSLDRDSAGNTIYF.

The chain is built from TRBV6-5 and TRBJ2-6, with 9 bases identical to TRBD1. Trimming at V came to 6 bases and at J to 2 bases, leaving 2 bases not matched to a gene. This CDR3 contains 15 residues. In germline, CDR1 is MNHEY, CDR2 SVGAGI. The CDR3 loop reads CASSRTGAGANVLTF. For the CDR3, the DNA is TGTGCCAGCAGCAGGACAGGGGCTGGGGCCAACGTCCTGACTTTC.